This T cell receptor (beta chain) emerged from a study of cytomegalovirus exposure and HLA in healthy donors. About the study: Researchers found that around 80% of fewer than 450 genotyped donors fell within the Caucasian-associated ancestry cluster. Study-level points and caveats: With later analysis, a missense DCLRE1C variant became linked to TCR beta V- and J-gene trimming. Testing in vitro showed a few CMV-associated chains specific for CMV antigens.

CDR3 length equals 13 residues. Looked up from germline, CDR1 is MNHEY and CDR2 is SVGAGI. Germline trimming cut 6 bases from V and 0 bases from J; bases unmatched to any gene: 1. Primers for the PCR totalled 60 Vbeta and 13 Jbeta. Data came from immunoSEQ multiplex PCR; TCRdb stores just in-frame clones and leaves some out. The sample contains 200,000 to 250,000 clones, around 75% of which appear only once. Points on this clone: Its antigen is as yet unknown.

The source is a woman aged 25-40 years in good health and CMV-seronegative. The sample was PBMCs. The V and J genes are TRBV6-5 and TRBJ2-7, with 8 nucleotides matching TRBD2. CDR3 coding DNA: TGTGCCAGCAGGGGGACTAGCTCCTACGAGCAGTACTTC. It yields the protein CASRGTSSYEQYF.